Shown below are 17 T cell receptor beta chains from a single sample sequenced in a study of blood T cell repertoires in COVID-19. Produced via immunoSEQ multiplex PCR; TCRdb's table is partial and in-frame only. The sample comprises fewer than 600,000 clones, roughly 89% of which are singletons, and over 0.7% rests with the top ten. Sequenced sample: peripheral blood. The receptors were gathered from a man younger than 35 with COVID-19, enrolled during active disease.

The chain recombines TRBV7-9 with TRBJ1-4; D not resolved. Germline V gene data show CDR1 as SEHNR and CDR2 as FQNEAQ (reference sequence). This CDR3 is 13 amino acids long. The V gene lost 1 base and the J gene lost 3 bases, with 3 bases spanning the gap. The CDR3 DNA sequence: TGTGCCAGCAGCTTAGAGCCTAATGAAAAACTGTTTTTT. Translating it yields CASSLEPNEKLFF.

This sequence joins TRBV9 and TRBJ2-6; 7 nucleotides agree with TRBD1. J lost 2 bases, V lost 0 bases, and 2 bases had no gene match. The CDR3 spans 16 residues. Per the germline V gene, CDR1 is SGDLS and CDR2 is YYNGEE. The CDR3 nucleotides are TGTGCCAGCAGCGTAGGGACAGGAGCTGGGGCCAACGTCCTGACTTTC. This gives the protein CASSVGTGAGANVLTF.

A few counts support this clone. The CDR3 here is CASSFGGAAYEQYF. In DNA, the CDR3 is TGTGCCAGCAGCTTCGGTGGGGCCGCCTACGAGCAGTACTTC. V usage is TRBV27 and J usage is TRBJ2-7; TRBD1 is a possible D gene (5 bases). Germline V gene data show CDR1 as MNHEY and CDR2 as SMNVEV (reference sequence). The ends were cut back, 6 bases at V and 2 bases at J, with 14 bases in the middle. The CDR3 is 14 residues long.

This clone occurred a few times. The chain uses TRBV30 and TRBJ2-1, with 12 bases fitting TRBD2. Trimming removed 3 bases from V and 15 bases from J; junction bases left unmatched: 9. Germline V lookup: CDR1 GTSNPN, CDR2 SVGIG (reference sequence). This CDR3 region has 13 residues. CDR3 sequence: CAWRNTLAGGGFF. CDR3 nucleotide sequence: TGTGCCTGGAGAAACACCCTAGCGGGAGGGGGGTTCTTC.

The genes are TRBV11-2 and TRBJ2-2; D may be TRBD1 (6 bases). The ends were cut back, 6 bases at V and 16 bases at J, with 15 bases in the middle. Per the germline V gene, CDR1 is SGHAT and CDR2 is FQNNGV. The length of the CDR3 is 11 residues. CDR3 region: CASSSNRETFF. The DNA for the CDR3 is TGTGCCAGCAGTTCAAACAGGGAGACGTTTTTT.

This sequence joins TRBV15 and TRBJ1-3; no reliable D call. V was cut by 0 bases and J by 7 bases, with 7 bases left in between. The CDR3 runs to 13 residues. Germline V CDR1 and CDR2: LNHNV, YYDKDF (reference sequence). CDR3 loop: CATSRDWENTIYF. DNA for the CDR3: TGTGCCACCAGCAGAGATTGGGAGAACACCATATATTTT.

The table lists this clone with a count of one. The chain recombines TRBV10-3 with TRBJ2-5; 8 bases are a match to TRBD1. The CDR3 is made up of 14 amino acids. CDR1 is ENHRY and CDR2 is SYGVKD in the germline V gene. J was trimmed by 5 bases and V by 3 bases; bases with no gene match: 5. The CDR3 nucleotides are TGTGCCATCAGTGAATCACAGGGGGTTGAGACCCAGTACTTC. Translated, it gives CAISESQGVETQYF.

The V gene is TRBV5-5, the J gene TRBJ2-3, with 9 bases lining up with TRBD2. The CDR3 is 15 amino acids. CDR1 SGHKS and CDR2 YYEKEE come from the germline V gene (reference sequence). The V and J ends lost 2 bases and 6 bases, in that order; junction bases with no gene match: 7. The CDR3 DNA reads TGTGCCAGCAGCTTTGGAGCGGGAGGTGGCGATACGCAGTATTTT. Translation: CASSFGAGGGDTQYF.

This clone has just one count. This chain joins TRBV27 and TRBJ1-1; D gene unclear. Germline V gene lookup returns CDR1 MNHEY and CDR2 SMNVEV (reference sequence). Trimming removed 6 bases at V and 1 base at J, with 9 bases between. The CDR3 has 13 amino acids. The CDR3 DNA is TGTGCCAGCAGCCTACAGTCGAACACTGAAGCTTTCTTT. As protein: CASSLQSNTEAFF.

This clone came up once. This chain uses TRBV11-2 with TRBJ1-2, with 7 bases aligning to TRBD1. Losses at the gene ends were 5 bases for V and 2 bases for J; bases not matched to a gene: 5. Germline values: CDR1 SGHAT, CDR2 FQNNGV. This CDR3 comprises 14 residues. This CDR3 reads CASSGGQPNYGYTF. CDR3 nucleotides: TGTGCCAGCAGCGGGGGACAGCCGAACTATGGCTACACCTTC.

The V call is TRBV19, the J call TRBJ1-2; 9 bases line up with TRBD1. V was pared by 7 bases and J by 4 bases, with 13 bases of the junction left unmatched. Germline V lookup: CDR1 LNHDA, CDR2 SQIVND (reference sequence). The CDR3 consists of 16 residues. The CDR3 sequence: CASKTGGIRVGYGYTF. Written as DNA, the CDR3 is TGTGCCAGTAAAACAGGGGGCATAAGGGTAGGCTATGGCTACACCTTC.

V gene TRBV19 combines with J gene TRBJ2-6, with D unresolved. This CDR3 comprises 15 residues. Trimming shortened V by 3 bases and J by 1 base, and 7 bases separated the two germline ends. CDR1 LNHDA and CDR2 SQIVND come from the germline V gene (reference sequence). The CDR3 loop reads CASSIQESGANVLTF. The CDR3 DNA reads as TGTGCCAGTAGTATCCAGGAATCTGGGGCCAACGTCCTGACTTTC.

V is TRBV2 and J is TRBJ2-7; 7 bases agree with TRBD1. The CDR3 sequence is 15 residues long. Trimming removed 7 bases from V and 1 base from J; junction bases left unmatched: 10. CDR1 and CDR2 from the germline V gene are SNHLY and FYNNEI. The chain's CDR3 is CASIRDRTSSYEQYF. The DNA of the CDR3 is TGTGCCAGCATACGGGACAGAACTTCATCCTACGAGCAGTACTTC. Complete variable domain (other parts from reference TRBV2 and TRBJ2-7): EPEVTQTPSHQVTQMGQEVILRCVPISNHLYFYWYRQILGQKVEFLVSFYNNEISEKSEIFDDQFSVERPDGSNFTLKIRSTKLEDSAMYFCASIRDRTSSYEQYFGPGTRLTVT.

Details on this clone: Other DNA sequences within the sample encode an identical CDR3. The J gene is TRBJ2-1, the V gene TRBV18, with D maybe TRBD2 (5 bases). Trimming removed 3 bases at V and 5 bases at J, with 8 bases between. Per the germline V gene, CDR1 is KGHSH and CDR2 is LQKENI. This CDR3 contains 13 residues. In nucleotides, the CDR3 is TGTGCCAGCTCACCCTGGACTGACAATGAGCAGTTCTTC. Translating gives CASSPWTDNEQFF. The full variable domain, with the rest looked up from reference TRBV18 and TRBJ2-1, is NAGVMQNPRHLVRRRGQEARLRCSPMKGHSHVYWYRQLPEEGLKFMVYLQKENIIDESGMPKERFSAEFPKEGPSILRIQQVVRGDSAAYFCASSPWTDNEQFFGPGTRLTVL.

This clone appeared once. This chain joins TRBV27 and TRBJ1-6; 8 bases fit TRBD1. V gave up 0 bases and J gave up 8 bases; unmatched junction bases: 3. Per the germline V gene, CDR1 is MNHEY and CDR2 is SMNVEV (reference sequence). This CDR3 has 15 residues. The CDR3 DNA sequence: TGTGCCAGCAGTTTATCGAACAGGGGGGATTCACCCCTCCACTTT. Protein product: CASSLSNRGDSPLHF.

CDR3 sequence (DNA): TGTGCCAGCAGTTTATCAACAGTCGGACAGCCCCAGCATTTT. Translation gives CASSLSTVGQPQHF. The chain recombines TRBV27 with TRBJ1-5; D not certain. V dropped 0 bases and J dropped 7 bases, with 10 bases sitting between them. Germline CDR1 and CDR2: MNHEY and SMNVEV (reference sequence). The CDR3 runs 14 residues.

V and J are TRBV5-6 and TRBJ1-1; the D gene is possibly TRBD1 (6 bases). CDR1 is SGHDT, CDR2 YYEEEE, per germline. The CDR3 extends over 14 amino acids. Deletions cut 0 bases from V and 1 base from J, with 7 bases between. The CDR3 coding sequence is TGTGCCAGCAGCTTGGACAGGGCGAACACTGAAGCTTTCTTT. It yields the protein CASSLDRANTEAFF.